Sequencing of this T cell receptor (beta chain) was carried out in a study of T-cell reconstitution after alpha-beta-depleted transplantation in children. Construction of the TCRbeta library involved unique molecular identifiers. TCRdb itself ran the PCR reads through MiXCR, one entry per CDR3 protein. Among 84,000 or so distinct CDR3 sequences listed, about 16% were seen once. This clonotype was recorded many times. Its antigen is not known. The study, taken as a whole, reports: Some patients' high day-60 TCRbeta diversity was attributed to recipient cells surviving conditioning.

CDR3 size: 11 residues. V was clipped by 5 bases and J by 4 bases, with 8 bases between them. The V gene's germline CDR1 is DFQATT and CDR2 SNEGSKA (reference sequence). Sequenced here: PBMCs, mostly from graft donor cells, sampled 180 days after TCRalphabeta/CD19-depleted stem cell transplant. This receptor was obtained from a male patient between 2 and 10 years old who had a stem cell transplant for acute lymphoblastic leukemia, so the T cells may come from the graft donor. V and J are TRBV20-1 and TRBJ1-2; possibly TRBD1 for D (5 bases). The CDR3 DNA reads as TGCAGTGCTTTGGGACCCTATGGCTACACCTTC. Translated: CSALGPYGYTF.